This is a list of T cell receptor beta chains from one sample in a study of metastatic and nonmetastatic thyroid tumors. TCRdb re-called clones via MiXCR from the PCR reads. The table lists around 18,000 clones, 30% to 40% of them singletons. Specimen: tumor tissue. The receptors derive from a female donor with papillary thyroid cancer or a benign thyroid nodule (not recorded which). Some clones in this sample may be carry-over from other donors' samples. Both conserved end residues are part of each CDR3. The D gene is left open where the match is weak. Only part of the rows carry a size: once, few, many, or a class if the clone is expanded.

v_call	clone_size	d_call	cdr3_length	j_call	cdr3_nt	cdr3_aa
TRBV25-1	many	NA	14	TRBJ2-3	TGTGCCAGCAGTACGAGTAGGATGCGAGATACGCAGTATTTT	CASSTSRMRDTQYF
TRBV20-1	few	NA	13	TRBJ1-2	TGCAGTGCTAGAGATAGGGAACGGCGTGGCTACACCTTC	CSARDRERRGYTF
TRBV5-1	NA	NA	14	TRBJ1-1	TGCGACAGCCGCAGGGGCGGGACGAACACTTTAGCTTTCTTT	CDSRRGGTNTLAFF
TRBV6-2/TRBV6-3	NA	NA	13	TRBJ1-1	TGTGCCAGCAGTCCTCGTGAGAACACTGAAGCTTTCTTT	CASSPRENTEAFF
TRBV30	NA	NA	12	TRBJ1-6	TGTGCCTGGACCCATGGACGTTCACCCCTCCACTTT	CAWTHGRSPLHF
TRBV20-1	NA	TRBD1	14	TRBJ1-2	TGCAGTGCTAGCCTTGGGACAGTCGCAGAGGGCTACACCTTC	CSASLGTVAEGYTF
TRBV24-1	medium-sized	NA	16	TRBJ1-2	TGTGCCACCAGTGATCCGACACAGTCCTCTTACTATGGCTACACCTTC	CATSDPTQSSYYGYTF
TRBV6-5	NA	NA	17	TRBJ1-2	TGTGCCAGCAGTTACTCGTGGCGGGGGCCGGCCTCTTATGGCTACACCTTC	CASSYSWRGPASYGYTF
TRBV20-1	many	TRBD2	15	TRBJ2-1	TGCAGTGCTAGAGGAAGCGGGACCCTCGACCATGAGCAGTTCTTC	CSARGSGTLDHEQFF
TRBV2	NA	TRBD2	16	TRBJ2-1	TGTGCCAGCAGCCCCTGGACTAGCCAATACTACAATGAGCAGTTCTTC	CASSPWTSQYYNEQFF
TRBV5-1	NA	NA	17	TRBJ1-6	TGCGCCAGCAGCACCGGGACGAGGAGCTCCTATAATTCACCCCTCCACTTT	CASSTGTRSSYNSPLHF
TRBV30	many	NA	12	TRBJ1-2	TGTGCCTGGAATCCAGGGGACTATGGCTACACCTTC	CAWNPGDYGYTF
TRBV19	NA	NA	15	TRBJ1-5	TGTGCCAGTAGTAAGGGACCCGGGATGCGTCAGCCCCAGCATTTT	CASSKGPGMRQPQHF
TRBV5-5	many	NA	13	TRBJ1-1	TGTGCCAGCAAAGGGCAGCAGAACACTGAAGCTTTCTTT	CASKGQQNTEAFF
TRBV12-3/TRBV12-4	few	NA	15	TRBJ1-3	TGTGCCAGCAGCTCGGAGCGGCAGGCTAGAAACACCATATATTTT	CASSSERQARNTIYF
TRBV6-2/TRBV6-3	NA	TRBD1	15	TRBJ1-4	TGTGCCAGCAGTTACTCGGACAGGGTGGAAGAAAAACTGTTTTTT	CASSYSDRVEEKLFF
TRBV9	many	NA	16	TRBJ2-7	TGTGCCAGCAGCCCAAGGGACGGATTTAATCGGTACGAGCAGTACTTC	CASSPRDGFNRYEQYF
TRBV5-6	few	TRBD1	16	TRBJ1-1	TGTGCCAGCAGCCAGAACAGGGGCCGTCTGGGCACTGAAGCTTTCTTT	CASSQNRGRLGTEAFF
TRBV30	medium-sized	NA	16	TRBJ1-2	TGTGCCTGGAGTGTATCAGGCCCGGTGGTTGTCTATGGCTACACCTTC	CAWSVSGPVVVYGYTF
TRBV20-1	NA	TRBD1	13	TRBJ1-2	TGCAGTGCAAGTGACGGGACAGCGGATGGCTACACCTTC	CSASDGTADGYTF
TRBV7-6	NA	NA	14	TRBJ2-7	TGTGCCAGCAGCTTAGCGACGGAGGGGTACGAGCAGTACTTC	CASSLATEGYEQYF
TRBV20-1	NA	NA	14	TRBJ2-7	TGCAGTGCTAGAGTTGGGGGGAGGGGGTACGATCAGTACTTC	CSARVGGRGYDQYF
TRBV3-1	NA	TRBD1	14	TRBJ1-6	TGTGCCAGCAGAGGACAGGGGGATACCTCACCCCTCCACTTT	CASRGQGDTSPLHF
TRBV20-1	NA	TRBD2	16	TRBJ2-1	TGCAGTGCTAGGAACAGCGGGGGGGCCACCTACAATGAGCAGTTCTTC	CSARNSGGATYNEQFF
TRBV14	many	TRBD2	14	TRBJ2-1	TGTGCCAGCAGCCCAGGACTAGCGGGCAATGAGCAGTTCTTC	CASSPGLAGNEQFF
TRBV5-6	many	NA	15	TRBJ2-3	TGTGCCAGCAGCTTGGTTGCTAGCAGCACAGATACGCAGTATTTT	CASSLVASSTDTQYF
TRBV20-1	medium-sized	TRBD1	13	TRBJ1-2	TGCAGTGCTCGACGAGGACAGGGCGATGGCTACACCTTC	CSARRGQGDGYTF
TRBV28	few	TRBD1	14	TRBJ1-3	TGTGCCAGCAGTTCCTACAGGGGTGGAAACACCATATATTTT	CASSSYRGGNTIYF
TRBV9	many	NA	14	TRBJ1-3	TGTGCCAGCAGCGGGGCAGTCTCTGGAAACACCATATATTTT	CASSGAVSGNTIYF
TRBV20-1	once	NA	13	TRBJ2-7	TGCAGTCCATGGGCCGGGAGCTCCTACGAGCAGTACTTC	CSPWAGSSYEQYF
TRBV27	many	TRBD1	15	TRBJ1-5	TGTGCCAGCAGTTGGAGGGGGCAAGGCAATCAGCCCCAGCATTTT	CASSWRGQGNQPQHF
TRBV6-1	few	NA	12	TRBJ2-7	TGTGCCAGCAGGCGAGGGCCTAGTGAGCAGTACTTC	CASRRGPSEQYF
TRBV5-1	NA	NA	15	TRBJ2-7	TGCGCCAGCAGCTTGGCGGGCGGGGCTGGCTACGAGCAGTACTTC	CASSLAGGAGYEQYF
TRBV5-1	few	TRBD2	16	TRBJ2-2	TGCGCCAGCAGCTTGGGGGGGACTAGCCGCACCGGGGAGCTGTTTTTT	CASSLGGTSRTGELFF
TRBV27	few	NA	15	TRBJ2-1	TGTGCCAGCAGCATGGAAGTAAGCCCCCTCTATGAGCAGTTCTTC	CASSMEVSPLYEQFF
TRBV12-5	few	NA	12	TRBJ1-5	TGTGCTAGTGGTTCCGGGAGGCAGCCCCAGCATTTT	CASGSGRQPQHF
TRBV24-1	medium-sized	NA	14	TRBJ2-5	TGTGCCACCAGTGATTCATCCGGGGGAGAGACCCAGTACTTC	CATSDSSGGETQYF
TRBV7-3	NA	NA	15	TRBJ1-1	TGTGCCAGCGGGGGGAACGGGTATGAGTACACTGAAGCTTTCTTT	CASGGNGYEYTEAFF
TRBV18	once	NA	13	TRBJ2-5	TGTGCCAGCTCACGGACGTACCAAGAGACCCAGTACTTC	CASSRTYQETQYF
TRBV20-1	NA	TRBD2	14	TRBJ2-1	TGCAGTGCCGCCCCGGGACTAGCGAACAATGAGCAGTTCTTC	CSAAPGLANNEQFF
TRBV27	few	NA	14	TRBJ1-2	TGTGCCAGCAGTTTATTGGTGGGGCTAAATGGCTACACCTTC	CASSLLVGLNGYTF
TRBV30	NA	TRBD1	13	TRBJ1-2	TGTGCCGGACAGGGCGGCCCTCTCTATGGCTACACCTTC	CAGQGGPLYGYTF
TRBV7-9	few	NA	12	TRBJ2-3	TGTGCCAGCAGCCCGCGAGGGTTCGGGCAGTATTTT	CASSPRGFGQYF
TRBV15	NA	TRBD1	17	TRBJ1-1	TGTGCCACCAGCAGAGGGACAGGGGTTTTGAGGAACACTGAAGCTTTCTTT	CATSRGTGVLRNTEAFF
TRBV10-2	NA	NA	12	TRBJ2-1	TGCGCCAGCAGTGAGTCGTTGGATACACAGTTCTTC	CASSESLDTQFF
TRBV3-1	many	NA	15	TRBJ1-2	TGTGCCAGCAGCCAATTGGGTAGGGAAACCGATGGCTACACCTTC	CASSQLGRETDGYTF
TRBV5-1	NA	NA	15	TRBJ1-5	TGCGCCAGCAGTCGGCGGGGGGGCTCCAATCAGCCCCAGCATTTT	CASSRRGGSNQPQHF
TRBV12-3/TRBV12-4	few	TRBD1	16	TRBJ1-6	TGTGCCAGCAGTTGGGGCAGGGGGGGTTACAATTCACCCCTCCACTTT	CASSWGRGGYNSPLHF
TRBV9	NA	NA	18	TRBJ2-3	TGTGCCAGCAGCGTCGGAAGAGGGAGAGGGGGGAGCACAGATACGCAGTATTTT	CASSVGRGRGGSTDTQYF
TRBV12-3/TRBV12-4	NA	NA	14	TRBJ2-3	TGTGCCAGCAACCTCGACAGGACGAGTGATACGCAGTATTTT	CASNLDRTSDTQYF
TRBV6-6	few	NA	14	TRBJ1-1	TGTGCCAGCAGTTACCCGGGGGCGCCCCCTGAAGCTTTCTTT	CASSYPGAPPEAFF
TRBV20-1	many	NA	13	TRBJ2-7	TGCAGTGGAGACCGAGGTCTAGAGGTATCGCAGTACTTC	CSGDRGLEVSQYF
TRBV3-1	NA	NA	13	TRBJ2-4	TGTGCCAGCAGCCAAGGAGCCAAAAACATTCAGTACTTC	CASSQGAKNIQYF